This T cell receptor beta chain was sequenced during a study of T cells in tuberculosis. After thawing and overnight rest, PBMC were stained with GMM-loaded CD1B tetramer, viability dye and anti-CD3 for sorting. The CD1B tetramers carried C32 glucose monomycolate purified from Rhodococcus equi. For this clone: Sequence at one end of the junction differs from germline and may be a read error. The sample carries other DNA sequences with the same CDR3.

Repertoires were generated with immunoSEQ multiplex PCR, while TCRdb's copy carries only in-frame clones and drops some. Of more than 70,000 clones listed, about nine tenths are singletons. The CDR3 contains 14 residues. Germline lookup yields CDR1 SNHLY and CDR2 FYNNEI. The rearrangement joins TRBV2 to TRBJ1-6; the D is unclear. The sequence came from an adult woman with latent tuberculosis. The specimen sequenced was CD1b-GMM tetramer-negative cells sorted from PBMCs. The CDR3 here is CASSVPTGDSPLHF. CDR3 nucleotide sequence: TGTGCCAGCAGCGTCCCTACGGGAGATTCCCCCCTCCACTTT.